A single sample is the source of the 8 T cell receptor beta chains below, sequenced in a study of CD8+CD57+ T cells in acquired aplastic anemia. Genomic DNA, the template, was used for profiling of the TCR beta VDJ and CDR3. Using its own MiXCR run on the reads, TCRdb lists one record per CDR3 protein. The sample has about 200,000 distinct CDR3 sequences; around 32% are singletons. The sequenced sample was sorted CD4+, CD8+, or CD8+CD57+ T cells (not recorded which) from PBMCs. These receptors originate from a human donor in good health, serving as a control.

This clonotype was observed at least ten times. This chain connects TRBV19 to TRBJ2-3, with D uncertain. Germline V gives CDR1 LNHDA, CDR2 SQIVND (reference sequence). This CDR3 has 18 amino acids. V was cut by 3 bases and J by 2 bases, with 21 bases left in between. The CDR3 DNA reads TGTGCCAGTAGTATTGGATGGGAAAGTAGCTCGATCACAGATACGCAGTATTTT. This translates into CASSIGWESSSITDTQYF. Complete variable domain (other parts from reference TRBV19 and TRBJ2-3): DGGITQSPKYLFRKEGQNVTLSCEQNLNHDAMYWYRQDPGQGLRLIYYSQIVNDFQKGDIAEGYSVSREKKESFPLTVTSAQKNPTAFYLCASSIGWESSSITDTQYFGPGTRLTVL.

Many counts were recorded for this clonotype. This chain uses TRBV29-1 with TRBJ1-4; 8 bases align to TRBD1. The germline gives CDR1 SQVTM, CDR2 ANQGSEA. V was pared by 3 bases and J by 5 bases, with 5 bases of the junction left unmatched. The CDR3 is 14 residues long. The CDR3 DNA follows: TGCAGCGTTGACCCCGGGACAGGAAATGAAAAACTGTTTTTT. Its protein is CSVDPGTGNEKLFF.

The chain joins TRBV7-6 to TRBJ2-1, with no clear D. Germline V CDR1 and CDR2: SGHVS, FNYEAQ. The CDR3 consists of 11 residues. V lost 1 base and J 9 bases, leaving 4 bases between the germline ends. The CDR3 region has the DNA TGTGCCAGCAGCTTAGGAGCTGAGCAGTTCTTC. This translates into CASSLGAEQFF.

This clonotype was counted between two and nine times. CDR3 in amino acids: CASSFQRELGNIQYF. The CDR3 coding sequence is TGTGCCAGCAGCTTTCAGCGGGAGCTTGGAAACATTCAGTACTTC. J is TRBJ2-4 and V is TRBV25-1; 8 bases are a match to TRBD2. The CDR3 length is 15 residues. Germline V gives CDR1 MGHDK, CDR2 SYGVNS. V was pared by 6 bases and J by 6 bases, with 10 bases of the junction left unmatched.

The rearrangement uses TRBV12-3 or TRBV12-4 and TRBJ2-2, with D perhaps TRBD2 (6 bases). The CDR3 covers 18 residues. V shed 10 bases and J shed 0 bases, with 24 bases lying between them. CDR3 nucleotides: TGTGCCACCTGTCCGGGACTCGGTTCGCGGGCGAACACCGGGGAGCTGTTTTTT. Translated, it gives CATCPGLGSRANTGELFF.

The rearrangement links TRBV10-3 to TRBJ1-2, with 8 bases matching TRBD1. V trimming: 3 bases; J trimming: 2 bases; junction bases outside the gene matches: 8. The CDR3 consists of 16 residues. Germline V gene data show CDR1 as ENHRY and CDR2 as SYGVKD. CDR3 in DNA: TGTGCCATCAGTGACTCTGGACAGGGCGGGAACTATGGCTACACCTTC. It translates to CAISDSGQGGNYGYTF.

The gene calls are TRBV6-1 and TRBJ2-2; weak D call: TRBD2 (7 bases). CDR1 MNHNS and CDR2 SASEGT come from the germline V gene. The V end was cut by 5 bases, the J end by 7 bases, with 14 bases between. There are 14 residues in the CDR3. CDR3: CASSPQGGNGELFF. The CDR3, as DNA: TGTGCCAGCAGTCCACAGGGAGGGAACGGGGAGCTGTTTTTT.

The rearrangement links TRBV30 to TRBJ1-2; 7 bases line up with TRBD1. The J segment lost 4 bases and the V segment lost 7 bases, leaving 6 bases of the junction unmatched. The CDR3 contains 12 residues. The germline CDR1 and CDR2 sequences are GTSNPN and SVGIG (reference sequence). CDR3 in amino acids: CAFRGGVYGYTF. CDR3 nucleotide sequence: TGTGCCTTCAGGGGGGGAGTCTATGGCTACACCTTC.